The TCR beta chain under discussion was sequenced for a study of STAT5B mutations in CD4+ large granular lymphocyte leukemia. Bead-separated CD4+, CD4+CD8+, CD57+ or CD56+ fractions, or PBMC, were used. Trimming pared 4 bases from V and 6 bases from J, leaving 18 bases between. CDR1 is LGHNA and CDR2 is YSLEER in the germline V gene. The CDR3 spans 16 residues. The survey-level immunoSEQ assay was used. Clones were sequenced by immunoSEQ multiplex PCR, and TCRdb holds only the in-frame ones, with some missing. This sample has a few thousand clones, with approximately 80% found just once. General study findings and limits: Compared with healthy controls (2/35), patient top clones favored TRBV06 (8/27).

For this clone: Its antigen is unidentified.

The sequence came from a man between 65 and 80 years old with CD4+ T-cell large granular lymphocyte leukemia. The sequencing sample was made of PBMCs. The gene calls are TRBV4-3 and TRBJ2-2; D is tentatively TRBD1 or TRBD2 (5 bases each). CDR3 sequence: CASSRGYGARAGELFF. The CDR3 DNA reads as TGCGCCAGCAGCCGGGGATACGGGGCTAGGGCCGGGGAGCTGTTTTTT.